This TCR beta chain was recovered during a study of ipilimumab plus nivolumab after autologous stem cell transplantation. On the study more broadly: Median doses per patient: four or five ipilimumab, about 8 nivolumab. Myeloma patients were high-risk transplant-naive or relapsed within 3 years of first autologous transplant.

Patients received nivolumab 3 mg/kg at weeks 1, 4, 7, 10, then fortnightly to week 26. The method was immunoSEQ multiplex PCR; TCRdb's version includes in-frame clones alone and lacks a portion of them. The sample consists of about 43,000 clones, roughly 88% of them appearing once. The input for sequencing was PBMCs, taken in a trial of ipilimumab plus nivolumab as post-transplant consolidation. The TCR originated in a male donor with multiple myeloma.

The DNA for the CDR3 is TGTGCCAGCAGACTTATACAGGGATCTGGAAACACCATATATTTT. This translates into CASRLIQGSGNTIYF. This chain connects TRBV6-5 to TRBJ1-3; D may be TRBD1 (6 bases). CDR3 length: 15 amino acids. Germline V gene sequence: CDR1 MNHEY, CDR2 SVGAGI. Trimming took 6 bases from V and 1 from J, leaving 13 bases between them.